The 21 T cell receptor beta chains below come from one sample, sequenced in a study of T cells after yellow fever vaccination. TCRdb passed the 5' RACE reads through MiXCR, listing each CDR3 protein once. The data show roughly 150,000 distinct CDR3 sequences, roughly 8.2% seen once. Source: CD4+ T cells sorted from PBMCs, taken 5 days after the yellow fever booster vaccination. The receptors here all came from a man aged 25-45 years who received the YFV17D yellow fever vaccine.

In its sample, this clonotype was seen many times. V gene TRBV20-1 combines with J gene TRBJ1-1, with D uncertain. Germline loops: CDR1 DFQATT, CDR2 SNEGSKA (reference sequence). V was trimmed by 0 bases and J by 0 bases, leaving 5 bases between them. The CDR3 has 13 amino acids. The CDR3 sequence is CSAREDMNTEAFF. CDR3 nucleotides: TGCAGTGCTAGAGAAGACATGAACACTGAAGCTTTCTTT.

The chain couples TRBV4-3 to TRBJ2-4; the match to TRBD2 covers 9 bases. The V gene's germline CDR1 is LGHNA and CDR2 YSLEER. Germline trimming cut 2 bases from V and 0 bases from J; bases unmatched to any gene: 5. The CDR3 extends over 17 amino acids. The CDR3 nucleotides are TGCGCCAGCAGCCAATGGGCGGGAGGGCAAGCCAAAAACATTCAGTACTTC. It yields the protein CASSQWAGGQAKNIQYF.

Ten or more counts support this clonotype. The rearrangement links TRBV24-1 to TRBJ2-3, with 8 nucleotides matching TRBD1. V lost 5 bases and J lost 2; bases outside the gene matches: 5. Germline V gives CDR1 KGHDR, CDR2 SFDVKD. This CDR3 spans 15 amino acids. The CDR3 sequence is CATSATTGDTDTQYF. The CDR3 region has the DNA TGTGCCACCAGTGCCACGACAGGGGACACAGATACGCAGTATTTT.

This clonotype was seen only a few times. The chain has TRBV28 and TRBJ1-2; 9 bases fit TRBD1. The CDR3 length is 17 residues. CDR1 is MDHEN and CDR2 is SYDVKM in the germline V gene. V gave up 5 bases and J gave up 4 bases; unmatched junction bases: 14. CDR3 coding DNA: TGTGCCAGCAGTCCCCAGACCGGGACAGGGATTGGCTATGGCTACACCTTC. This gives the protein CASSPQTGTGIGYGYTF.

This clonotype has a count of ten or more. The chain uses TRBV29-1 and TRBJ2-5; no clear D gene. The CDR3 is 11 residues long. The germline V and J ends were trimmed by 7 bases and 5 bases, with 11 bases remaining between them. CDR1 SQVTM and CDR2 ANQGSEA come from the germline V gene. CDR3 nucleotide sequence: TGCAGCGCTAACACCCCGGAGACCCAGTACTTC. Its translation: CSANTPETQYF. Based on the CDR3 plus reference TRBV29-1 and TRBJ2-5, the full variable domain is SAVISQKPSRDICQRGTSLTIQCQVDSQVTMMFWYRQQPGQSLTLIATANQGSEATYESGFVIDKFPISRPNLTFSTLTVSNMSPEDSSIYLCSANTPETQYFGPGTRLLVL.

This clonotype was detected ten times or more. The CDR3 DNA is TGTGCCAGCTCACCGATCGTAGGGGCAGATACGCAGTATTTT. Protein sequence: CASSPIVGADTQYF. V is TRBV18 and J is TRBJ2-3; TRBD1 is a possible D gene (5 bases). Between the trimmed V and J ends, which lost 3 bases and 4 bases, there was a span of 11 bases. The germline V gene encodes CDR1 KGHSH and CDR2 LQKENI. The CDR3 spans 14 residues.

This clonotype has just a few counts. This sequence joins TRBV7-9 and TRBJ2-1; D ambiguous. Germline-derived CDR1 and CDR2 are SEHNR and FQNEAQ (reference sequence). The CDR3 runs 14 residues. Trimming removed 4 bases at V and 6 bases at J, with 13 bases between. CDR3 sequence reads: CASSSEVGVNEQFF. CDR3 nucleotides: TGTGCCAGCAGCTCCGAGGTGGGTGTCAATGAGCAGTTCTTC.

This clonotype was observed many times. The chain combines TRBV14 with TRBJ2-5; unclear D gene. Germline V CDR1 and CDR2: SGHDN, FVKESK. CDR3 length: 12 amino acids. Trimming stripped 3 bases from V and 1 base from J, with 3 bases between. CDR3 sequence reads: CASSHVQETQYF. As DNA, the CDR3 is TGTGCCAGCAGCCATGTCCAAGAGACCCAGTACTTC.

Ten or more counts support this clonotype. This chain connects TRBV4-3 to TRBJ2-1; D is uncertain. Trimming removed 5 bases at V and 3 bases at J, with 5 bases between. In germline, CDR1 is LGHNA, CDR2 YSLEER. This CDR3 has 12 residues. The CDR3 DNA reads TGCGCCAGCAGCTCTGGCTACAATGAGCAGTTCTTC. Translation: CASSSGYNEQFF.

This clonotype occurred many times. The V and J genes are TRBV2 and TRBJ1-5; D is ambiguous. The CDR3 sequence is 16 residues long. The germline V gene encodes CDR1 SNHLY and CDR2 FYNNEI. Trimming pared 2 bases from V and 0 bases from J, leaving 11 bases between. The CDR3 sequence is CASSESGRDSNQPQHF. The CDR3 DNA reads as TGTGCCAGCAGTGAATCTGGGAGGGATAGCAATCAGCCCCAGCATTTT. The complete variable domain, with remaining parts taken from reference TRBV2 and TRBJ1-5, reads EPEVTQTPSHQVTQMGQEVILRCVPISNHLYFYWYRQILGQKVEFLVSFYNNEISEKSEIFDDQFSVERPDGSNFTLKIRSTKLEDSAMYFCASSESGRDSNQPQHFGDGTRLSIL.

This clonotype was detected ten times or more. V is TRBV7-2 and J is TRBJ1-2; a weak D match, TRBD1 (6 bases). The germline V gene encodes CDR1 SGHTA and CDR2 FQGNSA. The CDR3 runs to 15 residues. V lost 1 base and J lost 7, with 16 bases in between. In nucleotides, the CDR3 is TGTGCCAGCAGCTTAGAGGCCACCACAGGGTCTGGCTACACCTTC. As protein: CASSLEATTGSGYTF.

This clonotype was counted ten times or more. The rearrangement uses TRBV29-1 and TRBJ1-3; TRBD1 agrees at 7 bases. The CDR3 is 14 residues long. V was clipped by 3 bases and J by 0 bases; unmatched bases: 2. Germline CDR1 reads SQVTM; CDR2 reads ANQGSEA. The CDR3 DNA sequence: TGCAGCGTTGATGGGGACAGCTCTGGAAACACCATATATTTT. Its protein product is CSVDGDSSGNTIYF.

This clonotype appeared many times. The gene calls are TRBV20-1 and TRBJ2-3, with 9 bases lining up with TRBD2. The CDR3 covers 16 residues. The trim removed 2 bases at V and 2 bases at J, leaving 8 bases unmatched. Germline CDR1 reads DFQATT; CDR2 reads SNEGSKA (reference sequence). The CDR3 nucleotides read TGCAGTGCTAGAAGGCTAGCGGGGACCTACACAGATACGCAGTATTTT. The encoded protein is CSARRLAGTYTDTQYF.

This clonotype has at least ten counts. The CDR3 nucleotides are TGTGCCAGCCATAAAGCGGGAGTGGAGACCCAGTACTTC. This gives the protein CASHKAGVETQYF. The chain carries TRBV12-3 or TRBV12-4 and TRBJ2-5, with TRBD2 matching 8 bases. With V trimmed by 8 bases and J by 5 bases, 7 bases remained unmatched. The CDR3 is 13 residues long.

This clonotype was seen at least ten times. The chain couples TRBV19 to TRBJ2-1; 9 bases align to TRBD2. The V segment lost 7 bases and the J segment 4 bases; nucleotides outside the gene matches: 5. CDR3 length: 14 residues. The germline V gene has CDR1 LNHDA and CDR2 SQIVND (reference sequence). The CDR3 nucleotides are TGTGCCAGTACCCTAGCGGGGATATACAATGAGCAGTTCTTC. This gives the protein CASTLAGIYNEQFF.

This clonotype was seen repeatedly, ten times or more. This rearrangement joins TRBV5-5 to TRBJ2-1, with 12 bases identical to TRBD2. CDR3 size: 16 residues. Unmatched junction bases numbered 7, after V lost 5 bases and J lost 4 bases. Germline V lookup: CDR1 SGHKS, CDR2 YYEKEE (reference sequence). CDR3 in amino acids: CASSKFLAGGYNEQFF. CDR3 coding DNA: TGTGCCAGCAGTAAGTTCCTAGCGGGAGGGTACAATGAGCAGTTCTTC. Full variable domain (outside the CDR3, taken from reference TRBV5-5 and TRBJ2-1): DAGVTQSPTHLIKTRGQQVTLRCSPISGHKSVSWYQQVLGQGPQFIFQYYEKEERGRGNFPDRFSARQFPNYSSELNVNALLLGDSALYLCASSKFLAGGYNEQFFGPGTRLTVL.

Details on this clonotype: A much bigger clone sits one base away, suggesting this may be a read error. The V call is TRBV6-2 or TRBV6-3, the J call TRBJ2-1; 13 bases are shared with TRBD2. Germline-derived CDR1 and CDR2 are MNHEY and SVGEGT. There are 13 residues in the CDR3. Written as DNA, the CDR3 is TGTGCCAGTCGGACTAGCGGGAGCGCACAGCAGCTCTTC. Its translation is CASRTSGSAQQLF.

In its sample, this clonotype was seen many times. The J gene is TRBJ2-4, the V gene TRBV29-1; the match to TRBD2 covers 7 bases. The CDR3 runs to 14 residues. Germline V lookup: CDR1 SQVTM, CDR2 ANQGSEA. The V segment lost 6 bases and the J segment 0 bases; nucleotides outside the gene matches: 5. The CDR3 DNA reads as TGCAGCGTGTCCGGGGGGATAGCCAAAAACATTCAGTACTTC. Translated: CSVSGGIAKNIQYF.

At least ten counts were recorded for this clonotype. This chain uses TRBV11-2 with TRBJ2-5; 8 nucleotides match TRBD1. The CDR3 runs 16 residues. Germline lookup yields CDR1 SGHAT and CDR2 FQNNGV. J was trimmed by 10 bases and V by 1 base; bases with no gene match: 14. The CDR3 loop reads CASSLGRWQGAQHQYF. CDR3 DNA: TGTGCCAGCAGCTTAGGCAGATGGCAGGGGGCTCAACACCAGTACTTC.

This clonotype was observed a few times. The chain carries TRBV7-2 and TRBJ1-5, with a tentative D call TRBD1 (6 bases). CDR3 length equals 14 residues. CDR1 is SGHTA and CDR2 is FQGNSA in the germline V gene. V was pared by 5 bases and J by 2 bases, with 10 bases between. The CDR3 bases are TGTGCCAGCAGCCAGGGGTTTGGCAATCAGCCCCAGCATTTT. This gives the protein CASSQGFGNQPQHF.

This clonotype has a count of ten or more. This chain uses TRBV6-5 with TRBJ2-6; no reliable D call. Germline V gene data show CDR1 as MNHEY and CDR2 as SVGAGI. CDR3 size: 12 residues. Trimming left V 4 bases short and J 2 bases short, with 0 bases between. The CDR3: CASSSGANVLTF. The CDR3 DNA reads TGTGCCAGCAGTTCTGGGGCCAACGTCCTGACTTTC.